Listed below are T cell receptor beta chains from one sample, sequenced in a study of blood T cell repertoires in COVID-19. Produced via immunoSEQ multiplex PCR; TCRdb's table is partial and in-frame only. Here the sample spans some 300,000 clones, 70% to 90% being singletons. Sequenced material: peripheral blood. The receptors stem from a woman aged 45-65 years with COVID-19, enrolled during active disease. CDR3s include the opening cysteine and the closing phenylalanine or tryptophan. The D gene is left open where the match is weak. Not all rows give a size; the values are once, few, many and, for expanded clones, a class.

v_gene,abundance,j_gene,d_gene,CDR3nt,CDR3aa
TRBV27,NA,TRBJ2-1,TRBD2,TGTGCCAGCAGGCTGTATACTAGCGGGGCTTACAATGAGCAGTTCTTC,CASRLYTSGAYNEQFF
TRBV7-9,NA,TRBJ2-1,NA,TGTGCCAGCAGCTTAGGGCTAGTCGGCTCCTACAATGAGCAGTTCTTC,CASSLGLVGSYNEQFF
TRBV5-1,NA,TRBJ1-1,NA,TGCGCCAGCAGCTATCTCGTAGTTGGGGGGGAAGCTTTCTTT,CASSYLVVGGEAFF
TRBV3-1/TRBV3-2,once,TRBJ1-1,NA,TGTGCCAGCAGCCAAGGAGTCTCAGAAGCTTTCTTT,CASSQGVSEAFF
TRBV11-3,NA,TRBJ2-7,TRBD2,TGTGCCAGCAGCTCCATCACTAGCGGCTCCTACGAGCAGTACTTC,CASSSITSGSYEQYF
TRBV5-6,NA,TRBJ2-1,TRBD1,TGTGCCAGCAGCCGCAGGACAGGGGCATACAATGAGCAGTTCTTC,CASSRRTGAYNEQFF
TRBV7-9,NA,TRBJ2-3,NA,TGTGCCAGCACCTTGGCAGAAAGCGGCACAGATACGCAGTATTTT,CASTLAESGTDTQYF
TRBV5-1,NA,TRBJ2-2,TRBD2,TGCGCCAGCAGCTCTTTAGCGGGAGCGAACACCGGGGAGCTGTTTTTT,CASSSLAGANTGELFF
TRBV7-8,NA,TRBJ2-1,NA,TGTGCCAGCAGCTTACTAACTAGCAGTTACAATGAGCAGTTCTTC,CASSLLTSSYNEQFF
TRBV24-1,NA,TRBJ1-2,NA,TGTGCCACCACGCCAATAAGGGGCGGCGGCTACACCTTC,CATTPIRGGGYTF
TRBV10-1,few,TRBJ1-4,NA,TGCGCCAGCAGTGAGGGGGCGCCTAATGAAAAACTGTTTTTT,CASSEGAPNEKLFF
TRBV5-6,NA,TRBJ2-7,NA,TGTGCCAGCAGCTCGACACCCCTGAGCTCCTACGAGCAGTACTTC,CASSSTPLSSYEQYF
TRBV29-1,NA,TRBJ2-1,NA,TGCAGCGTTGAAGAAAGCGCCGTCTACAATGAGCAGTTCTTC,CSVEESAVYNEQFF
TRBV2,NA,TRBJ1-3,TRBD1,TGTGCCAGCAGACAGGGGGCTGGAAACACCATATATTTT,CASRQGAGNTIYF
TRBV6-2/TRBV6-3,once,TRBJ1-5,NA,TGTGCCAGCAGTTACGACAGGTCTCAGCCCCAGCATTTT,CASSYDRSQPQHF
TRBV11-3,NA,TRBJ1-1,NA,TGTGCCAGCAGCCTTATGCCGGGACTCAAAGCTGAAGCTTTCTTT,CASSLMPGLKAEAFF
TRBV25-1,NA,TRBJ1-1,NA,TGTGCCAGCAGTCGCCAGGGTCGCACTGAAGCTTTCTTT,CASSRQGRTEAFF
TRBV3-1/TRBV3-2,NA,TRBJ2-1,NA,TGTGCCAGCAGCCCCCCCGAGCGGGATGAGCAGTTCTTC,CASSPPERDEQFF
TRBV4-3,NA,TRBJ1-1,NA,TGCGCCAGCAGCCAAGATGTGACAGGACTCATGAACACTGAAGCTTTCTTT,CASSQDVTGLMNTEAFF
TRBV10-2,NA,TRBJ2-3,TRBD2,TGCGCCAGCAGGGTAGCGGGACCTAGCACAGATACGCAGTATTTT,CASRVAGPSTDTQYF
TRBV24-1,NA,TRBJ2-1,NA,TGTGCCACCAGTGATCCCAGGGGTCATAATGAGCAGTTCTTC,CATSDPRGHNEQFF
TRBV3-1/TRBV3-2,NA,TRBJ1-2,NA,TGTGCCAGCAGCCAAGGGGTCGGGGGTGGCTATGGCTACACCTTC,CASSQGVGGGYGYTF
TRBV4-3,NA,TRBJ2-7,TRBD2,TGCGCCAGCAGCCAAGATTGGGGGACTAACTCCTACGAGCAGTACTTC,CASSQDWGTNSYEQYF
TRBV7-2,NA,TRBJ2-2,NA,TGTGCCAGCAGCTTAGACTTTATCGGGGAGCTGTTTTTT,CASSLDFIGELFF
TRBV20-1,once,TRBJ1-5,TRBD1,TGCAGTGCTAGTGGGGGACAGGCCTATAGCAATCAGCCCCAGCATTTT,CSASGGQAYSNQPQHF
TRBV30,NA,TRBJ2-6,TRBD2,TGTGCCTGGAGCGGTAACCGGGCTAGCGGGAGTAATGCTGGGGCCAACGTCCTGACTTTC,CAWSGNRASGSNAGANVLTF
TRBV11-3,once,TRBJ1-1,TRBD1,TGTGCCAGCAGCCTGGGACAGGGGGCCTTATCATTT,CASSLGQGALSF
TRBV5-1,NA,TRBJ2-5,TRBD1,TGCGCCAGCAGAACCGGGACAGGGGGCGAGGAGACCCAGTACTTC,CASRTGTGGEETQYF
TRBV18,once,TRBJ1-2,TRBD1,TGTGCCAGCTCACCACGAAGGACAGGGGATGGATTGATCGGCTACACCTTC,CASSPRRTGDGLIGYTF
TRBV7-3,few,TRBJ1-1,TRBD1,TGTGCCAGCAGCTCTAAGGGGGGACAGGCTTTCTTT,CASSSKGGQAFF
TRBV7-7,NA,TRBJ2-5,TRBD1,TGTGCTAGCAGCTTGAGGGGGGGACAGGGGGCAATGGAGACCCAGTACTTC,CASSLRGGQGAMETQYF
TRBV19,few,TRBJ1-1,NA,TGTGCCAGTAGTATTACGCGAAATGAAGCTTTCTTT,CASSITRNEAFF
TRBV10-2,NA,TRBJ1-2,NA,TGCGCCAGCAGTGGGCAGGGGTTCGGCTACACCTTC,CASSGQGFGYTF
TRBV14,NA,TRBJ2-1,NA,TGTGCCAGCAGCCAAGTCTATGAGCAGTTCTTC,CASSQVYEQFF
TRBV19,NA,TRBJ2-1,TRBD1,TGTGCCAGTAGTATCGACAGGGCTCCGTTGAATGAGCAGTTCTTC,CASSIDRAPLNEQFF
TRBV19,NA,TRBJ2-1,TRBD2,TGTGCCAGTACCAAAGCCGGGAGGGCCGGGAATGAGCAGTTCTTC,CASTKAGRAGNEQFF
TRBV15,NA,TRBJ2-1,TRBD2,TGTGCCACCAGCCTACCTACTAGCGGGAGCGTCCATGAGCAGTTCTTC,CATSLPTSGSVHEQFF
TRBV7-8,NA,TRBJ2-1,TRBD2,TGTGCCAGCAGCTTGGGACTAGCGGTCTACAATGAGCAGTTCTTC,CASSLGLAVYNEQFF
TRBV6-5,NA,TRBJ1-4,NA,TGTGCCAGCAGCCCGCGTGAAAAACTGTTTTTT,CASSPREKLFF
TRBV19,NA,TRBJ1-3,NA,TGTGCCAGTCAATACCGGGGGGGAGCTGGAAACACCATATATTTT,CASQYRGGAGNTIYF
TRBV19,NA,TRBJ1-1,TRBD1,TGTGCCAGTACCTCGGACAGGAGTCGGACTGAAGCTTTCTTT,CASTSDRSRTEAFF
TRBV6-1,few,TRBJ2-2,TRBD2,TGTGCCAGCAGTGCATGGACTAGCGGGAGGTCGAACACCGGGGAGCTGTTTTTT,CASSAWTSGRSNTGELFF
TRBV7-3,NA,TRBJ1-2,TRBD1,TGTGCCAGCAGCTTAAGCCCGGGGCAGGGGGCTCTTGGCTACACCTTC,CASSLSPGQGALGYTF
TRBV5-1,NA,TRBJ2-1,NA,TGCGCCAGCAGCGGGAGCGGTTTCTACAATGAGCAGTTCTTC,CASSGSGFYNEQFF
TRBV25-1,once,TRBJ1-5,TRBD1,TGTGCCAAAGGACAGGGTATTTCACAGGGGCATCAGCCCCAGCATTTT,CAKGQGISQGHQPQHF
TRBV5-1,NA,TRBJ2-1,TRBD2,TGCGCCAGCACCGAGGGCGGGAGCTACAATGAGCAGTTCTTC,CASTEGGSYNEQFF
TRBV25-1,NA,TRBJ2-7,TRBD1,TGTGCCAGCAGTGTCGGGACAGGGGGCGGGTACGAGCAGTACTTC,CASSVGTGGGYEQYF
TRBV9,NA,TRBJ1-2,NA,TGTGCCAGCAGCGTAGGACAGGACCTCTATGGCTACACCTTC,CASSVGQDLYGYTF
TRBV10-2,NA,TRBJ2-7,NA,TGCGCCAGCAGTGCCTGGCGGGAAGGGACGTACGAGCAGTACTTC,CASSAWREGTYEQYF
TRBV29-1,once,TRBJ2-1,TRBD2,TGCAGCGTCGAAGGGACTAGTGCCTACAATGAGCAGTTCTTC,CSVEGTSAYNEQFF
TRBV28,NA,TRBJ2-7,TRBD2,TGTGCCAGCAGTTTTGACGGGAGGGCCCACTACGAGCAGTACTTC,CASSFDGRAHYEQYF
TRBV2,few,TRBJ2-1,NA,TGTGCCAGCAGGGGGGACACCGGAATGGATGAGCAGTTCTTC,CASRGDTGMDEQFF
TRBV24-1,NA,TRBJ2-5,NA,TGTGCCACCAGTGATTTCGCTCTGAGAGGACAAGAGACCCAGTACTTC,CATSDFALRGQETQYF
TRBV12-5,NA,TRBJ2-7,TRBD1,TGTGCTAGTGGTGCGGGACAGGGGTACTTCGAGCAGTACTTC,CASGAGQGYFEQYF
TRBV7-9,NA,TRBJ1-6,NA,TGTGCCAGCAGCTCGACAGCGGTGGGCAGGGGTAATTCACCCCTCCACTTT,CASSSTAVGRGNSPLHF
TRBV21-1,NA,TRBJ2-6,NA,TGTGCCAGCACCTCCCTGATACTCTCTGGGGCCAACGTCCTGACTTTC,CASTSLILSGANVLTF
TRBV7-8,NA,TRBJ2-7,TRBD1,TGTGCCAGCAGCAAGGGGACAGGGGGCTTCTACGAGCAGTACTTC,CASSKGTGGFYEQYF